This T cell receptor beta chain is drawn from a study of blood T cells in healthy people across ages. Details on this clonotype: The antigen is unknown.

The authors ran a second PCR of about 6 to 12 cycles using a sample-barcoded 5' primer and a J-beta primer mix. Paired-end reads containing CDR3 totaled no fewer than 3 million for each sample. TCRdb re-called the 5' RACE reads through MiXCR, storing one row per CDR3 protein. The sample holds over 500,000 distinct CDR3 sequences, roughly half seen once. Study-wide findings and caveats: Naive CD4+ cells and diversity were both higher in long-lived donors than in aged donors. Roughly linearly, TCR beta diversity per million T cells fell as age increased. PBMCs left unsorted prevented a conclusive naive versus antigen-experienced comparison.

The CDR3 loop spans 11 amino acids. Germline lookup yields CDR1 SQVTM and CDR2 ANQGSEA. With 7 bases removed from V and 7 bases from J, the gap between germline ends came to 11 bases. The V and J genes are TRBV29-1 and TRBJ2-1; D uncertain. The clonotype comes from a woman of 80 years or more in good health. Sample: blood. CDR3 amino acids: CSGTGPNEQFF. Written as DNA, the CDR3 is TGCAGCGGAACCGGGCCTAATGAGCAGTTCTTC.